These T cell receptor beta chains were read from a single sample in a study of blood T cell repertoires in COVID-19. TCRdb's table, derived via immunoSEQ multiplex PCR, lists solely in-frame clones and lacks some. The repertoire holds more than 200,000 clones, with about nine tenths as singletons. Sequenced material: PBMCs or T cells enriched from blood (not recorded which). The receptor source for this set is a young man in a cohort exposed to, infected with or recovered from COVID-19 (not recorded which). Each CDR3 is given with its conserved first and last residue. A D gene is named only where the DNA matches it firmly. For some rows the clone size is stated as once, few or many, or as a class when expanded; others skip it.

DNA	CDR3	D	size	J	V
TGTGCCAGCACCCCAAATAAGCAGGGAACCGAGCAGTACTTC	CASTPNKQGTEQYF	-	-	TRBJ2-7	TRBV11-1
TGTGCCAGCAGTGAAGCGCCTTGGACAGCTAGCAATCAGCCCCAGCATTTT	CASSEAPWTASNQPQHF	-	once	TRBJ1-5	TRBV6-1
TGTGCCAGCAGCTTTCAAGTTGGTCTGGACATTACAGATACGCAGTATTTT	CASSFQVGLDITDTQYF	-	-	TRBJ2-3	TRBV5-6
TGTGCCAGCAGCGTAGAGGCAGGGGGGATCAAAAACATTCAGTACTTC	CASSVEAGGIKNIQYF	-	-	TRBJ2-4	TRBV9
TGCGCCAGCAGCTCAACCGGGGGGCTTAGCTCCTACAATGAGCAGTTCTTC	CASSSTGGLSSYNEQFF	-	few	TRBJ2-1	TRBV4-3
TGCAGCGTTGCGGCTAGGTTGCGGGAGACCCAGTACTTC	CSVAARLRETQYF	-	-	TRBJ2-5	TRBV29-1
TGTGCCAGTAGTATGGCTGGGGAGCTGTTTTTT	CASSMAGELFF	-	-	TRBJ2-2	TRBV19
TGTGCCAGCAGTCGGGACATTGCTCAGCCCCAGCATTTT	CASSRDIAQPQHF	-	-	TRBJ1-5	TRBV2
TGTGCCAGCAGTTTAAACATTTACAATGAGCAGTTCTTC	CASSLNIYNEQFF	-	many	TRBJ2-1	TRBV27
TGTGCCAGCAGCTTGGAGGGTATTCCAGGGGTTTCGGCTTTCTTT	CASSLEGIPGVSAFF	-	once	TRBJ1-1	TRBV5-4
TGTGCCAGCAGCTGGGACAGGGGAGGCGAGCAGTACTTC	CASSWDRGGEQYF	TRBD1	-	TRBJ2-7	TRBV7-9
TGTGCCAGCAGTAGGGACAGGAACTCCTACGAGCAGTACTTC	CASSRDRNSYEQYF	TRBD1	-	TRBJ2-7	TRBV5-4
TGTGCCAGCAGTTCTTGGACTAGCGGGAGCTCCTACAATGAGCAGTTCTTC	CASSSWTSGSSYNEQFF	TRBD2	once	TRBJ2-1	TRBV27
TGTGCCAGCCAGGTTTCGCAAATGAACACTGAAGCTTTCTTT	CASQVSQMNTEAFF	-	once	TRBJ1-1	TRBV19
TGTGCCAGCAGACCACGGACTAGCATTATTTACGAGCAGTACTTC	CASRPRTSIIYEQYF	TRBD2	once	TRBJ2-7	TRBV27
TGTGCCAGCAGCGTAGGGACAGGGGTTTCACCCCTCCACTTT	CASSVGTGVSPLHF	TRBD1	-	TRBJ1-6	TRBV9
TGTGCCAGTAGTATCTCCGTCTATGGCTACACCTTC	CASSISVYGYTF	-	-	TRBJ1-2	TRBV19
TGTGCCAGCAGCGAATCCCCAGACAGATTCTATGGCTACACCTTC	CASSESPDRFYGYTF	-	-	TRBJ1-2	TRBV9
TGTGCCAGCAGCTTAGGAGCGGGAGGGAACGAGCAGTACTTC	CASSLGAGGNEQYF	TRBD2	-	TRBJ2-7	TRBV7-8
TGTGCCAGCAGTGAGAGCAGTGGAGGTCCCTGGGGAGAGACCCAGTACTTC	CASSESSGGPWGETQYF	-	-	TRBJ2-5	TRBV6-4
TGTGCCAGCAGCGCCAAGCTGGGACAGCCTACCTACGAGCAGTACTTC	CASSAKLGQPTYEQYF	TRBD1	-	TRBJ2-7	TRBV7-2
TGTGCCAGCAGTGAAGTGGCGGGAGTGGGAGTCAATGAGCAGTTCTTC	CASSEVAGVGVNEQFF	TRBD2	-	TRBJ2-1	TRBV6-1
TGTGCCAGCAGCGCGCTGACAGGTGGCAATCAGCCCCAGCATTTT	CASSALTGGNQPQHF	-	-	TRBJ1-5	TRBV6-5
TGTGCCAGCAGTTTAGGGACAACTCGCACCGGGGAGCTGTTTTTT	CASSLGTTRTGELFF	-	-	TRBJ2-2	TRBV27
TGTGCCAGCAGCCGCTCGGTCGAAAAACTGTTTTTT	CASSRSVEKLFF	-	-	TRBJ1-4	TRBV7-9
TGTGCCATCAGCGTAAGGGGGGAGACCCAGTACTTC	CAISVRGETQYF	-	-	TRBJ2-5	TRBV10-3
TGTGCCAGCGAAACAGGGCGCAATCAGCCCCAGCATTTT	CASETGRNQPQHF	-	-	TRBJ1-5	TRBV28
TGTGCCAGCTCCGCGGGCACTCAATACGAGCAGTACTTC	CASSAGTQYEQYF	-	-	TRBJ2-7	TRBV18
TGTGCCAGCAGTTTACGGACTGAAGCTTTCTTT	CASSLRTEAFF	-	-	TRBJ1-1	TRBV12-3/TRBV12-4
TGCGCCAGCAGCTTGTCCGGGACAGATTACAATGAGCAGTTCTTC	CASSLSGTDYNEQFF	TRBD1	-	TRBJ2-1	TRBV5-1